This T cell receptor (beta chain) was captured in a study of blood T cell repertoires in COVID-19. Overall study context: Samples came from the United States, Italy and Spain, spanning acute and convalescent COVID-19. Nucleic acid was either cDNA or gDNA, and it came from T cells, B-cell-depleted T cells, or PBMCs.

Germline V CDR1 and CDR2: SGHAT, FQNNGV. V lost 5 bases to trimming and J lost 2 bases, with 19 bases between them. The CDR3 has 18 residues. As processed by the authors: Reference gene primer amplification in the assay estimated nucleated cell counts. Using immunoSEQ multiplex PCR, the repertoire was profiled, and TCRdb retains in-frame clones only, with some absent. Clone size and V and J calls were adopted from that table, with D and trimming inferred from the DNA. Seen here are some 260,000 clones, around 85% observed once, and the top ten hold approximately 4%. This clone was seen more than once but under ten times.

V and J are TRBV11-2 and TRBJ2-6; possibly TRBD1 for D (6 bases). The sequenced sample was peripheral blood. This TCR derives from a woman aged 40 to 50 with active or convalescent COVID-19. As DNA, the CDR3 is TGTGCCAGCAGCCGACGTCTCCCCAGGGGCACTGGGGCCAACGTCCTGACTTTC. Protein product: CASSRRLPRGTGANVLTF.